This is a list of T cell receptor beta chains from one sample in a study of OX40 agonist ivuxolimab in advanced cancers. The method was immunoSEQ multiplex PCR; TCRdb's version includes in-frame clones alone and lacks a portion of them. Of 50,000 or so clones listed, 79% are singletons. The input for sequencing was CD4+ or CD8+ T cells sorted from blood, taken in a trial of the OX40 agonist ivuxolimab. The receptors derive from an adult with an advanced solid tumor such as melanoma, head and neck, liver or kidney cancer. Each CDR3 is given with its conserved first and last residue. The D gene is left open where the match is weak. Size is stated for part of the rows, as once, few or many counts, or as a class when the clone is expanded.

>TRBD1|TRBJ1-4|few|TRBV15
CATSRDQGAEKLFF
TGTGCCACCAGCAGAGATCAGGGGGCTGAAAAACTGTTTTTT
>.|TRBJ1-6|.|TRBV6-1
CASQSQGWPNSPLHF
TGTGCCAGCCAATCCCAGGGCTGGCCGAATTCACCCCTCCACTTT
>TRBD2|TRBJ2-3|.|TRBV4-1
CASGTSGGITDTQYF
TGCGCCAGCGGGACTAGCGGGGGTATCACAGATACGCAGTATTTT
>.|TRBJ1-5|.|TRBV6-1
CASSETGGDWQPQHF
TGTGCCAGCAGTGAAACGGGGGGCGATTGGCAGCCCCAGCATTTT
>.|TRBJ1-2|.|TRBV19
CASSIPPQTTNYGYTF
TGTGCCAGTAGTATACCCCCCCAGACTACTAACTATGGCTACACCTTC
>.|TRBJ2-5|.|TRBV7-2
CASSPKAGPQETQYF
TGTGCCAGCAGCCCCAAGGCGGGACCCCAAGAGACCCAGTACTTC
>.|TRBJ2-1|.|TRBV6-5
CASSPTPQGEQFF
TGTGCCAGCAGTCCGACCCCCCAGGGTGAGCAGTTCTTC
>.|TRBJ2-7|.|TRBV21-1
CASRFSYSYEQYF
TGTGCCAGCAGATTCTCATACTCCTACGAGCAGTACTTC
>TRBD2|TRBJ2-3|.|TRBV4-2
CASTPWGGRSTDTQYF
TGTGCCAGCACACCTTGGGGCGGGAGAAGCACAGATACGCAGTATTTT
>TRBD2|TRBJ2-3|.|TRBV7-2
CASSTHLAGGTDTQYF
TGTGCCAGCAGCACCCACCTAGCGGGGGGCACAGATACGCAGTATTTT
>.|TRBJ2-3|.|TRBV10-3
CAIRSARDTQYF
TGTGCCATCCGATCCGCCCGGGATACGCAGTATTTT
>.|TRBJ2-3|.|TRBV2
CASRGTLFDTQYF
TGTGCCAGCAGAGGGACGTTATTCGATACGCAGTATTTT
>.|TRBJ1-3|.|TRBV6-6
CASRVTETGNTIYF
TGTGCCAGCAGAGTAACAGAAACTGGAAACACCATATATTTT
>.|TRBJ2-2|.|TRBV18
CASSHSAGTGELFF
TGTGCCAGCTCACACTCAGCGGGTACCGGGGAGCTGTTTTTT
>TRBD1|TRBJ1-2|.|TRBV28
CASSRTDRVDGYTF
TGTGCCAGCAGTCGCACCGACAGGGTAGATGGCTACACCTTC
>.|TRBJ2-1|.|TRBV18
CASSQTGPSDKFF
TGTGCCAGCTCACAGACCGGCCCTTCTGACAAGTTCTTC
>TRBD2|TRBJ2-1|.|TRBV10-3
CAILNRAGGDNEQFF
TGTGCCATACTGAATAGGGCGGGAGGGGACAATGAGCAGTTCTTC
>.|TRBJ1-4|once|TRBV12-5
CASGLGGPDEKLFF
TGTGCTAGTGGTTTGGGTGGGCCGGACGAAAAACTGTTTTTT
>.|TRBJ2-7|.|TRBV28
CASLEGPKQYF
TGTGCCAGTCTGGAGGGCCCTAAGCAGTACTTC
>TRBD1|TRBJ2-5|.|TRBV5-1
CASSLAPTGAGETQYF
TGCGCCAGCAGCTTGGCTCCCACAGGGGCAGGAGAGACCCAGTACTTC
>TRBD1|TRBJ2-7|.|TRBV5-1
CASSLAGQGSSYEQYF
TGCGCCAGCAGCTTAGCCGGACAGGGAAGCTCCTACGAGCAGTACTTC
>.|TRBJ2-7|.|TRBV10-2
CASSESFVSYEQYF
TGCGCCAGCAGTGAGTCATTCGTCTCCTACGAGCAGTACTTC
>TRBD1|TRBJ2-6|.|TRBV5-6
CASSLPPGQGFSGANVLTF
TGTGCCAGCAGCTTGCCTCCGGGACAGGGATTCTCTGGGGCCAACGTCCTGACTTTC
>TRBD1|TRBJ1-5|.|TRBV4-2
CASSQYGTVNNQPQHF
TGTGCCAGCAGCCAATATGGGACAGTGAACAATCAGCCCCAGCATTTT
>.|TRBJ1-6|few|TRBV7-8
CASSTNNSPLHF
TGTGCCAGCAGCACGAACAATTCACCCCTCCACTTT
>.|TRBJ2-7|.|TRBV6-5
CASSQIYEQYF
TGTGCCAGCAGTCAGATCTACGAGCAGTACTTC
>.|TRBJ2-5|.|TRBV19
CASRVRAGEYQETQYF
TGTGCCAGTAGAGTTCGGGCAGGAGAGTACCAAGAGACCCAGTACTTC
>.|TRBJ1-2|.|TRBV28
CASSLRVGGYTF
TGTGCCAGCAGTTTACGGGTGGGCGGCTACACCTTC
>.|TRBJ1-1|.|TRBV19
CASSFSRNTEAFF
TGTGCCAGTAGTTTTTCGAGGAACACTGAGGCTTTCTTT
>TRBD2|TRBJ2-1|.|TRBV2
CASSRGTSGRLNEQFF
TGTGCCAGCAGTCGCGGGACTAGCGGGAGGTTAAATGAGCAGTTCTTC
>TRBD2|TRBJ2-1|.|TRBV5-1
CASSFRAGGLNEQFF
TGCGCCAGCAGCTTTAGGGCGGGGGGGCTCAATGAGCAGTTCTTC
>TRBD2|TRBJ2-3|.|TRBV30
CARSGGLPDTQYF
TGTGCCCGTAGCGGGGGGCTACCAGATACGCAGTATTTT
>.|TRBJ2-7|few|TRBV7-6
CASSTRLPGDEQYF
TGTGCCAGCAGCACTCGACTCCCTGGGGACGAGCAGTACTTC
>TRBD1|TRBJ2-5|.|TRBV7-9
CASSLVTGAGETQYF
TGTGCCAGCAGCCTCGTCACAGGGGCTGGAGAGACCCAGTACTTC
>TRBD1|TRBJ1-1|.|TRBV6-1
CASREGAMNTEAFF
TGTGCCAGCAGGGAGGGGGCTATGAACACTGAAGCTTTCTTT
>.|TRBJ2-7|.|TRBV6-1
CASSGIQVGLYEQYF
TGTGCCAGCAGTGGTATACAGGTGGGGCTCTACGAGCAGTACTTC
>.|TRBJ2-1|.|TRBV11-2
CASSLVGVGQQFF
TGTGCCAGCAGCTTAGTGGGCGTTGGACAGCAGTTCTTC
>TRBD1|TRBJ2-1|.|TRBV2
CASSPKGQIYNEQFF
TGTGCCAGCAGCCCCAAGGGACAGATTTACAATGAGCAGTTCTTC
>.|TRBJ1-5|.|TRBV2
CASSRDTNQPQHF
TGTGCCAGCAGCCGGGACACCAATCAGCCCCAACATTTT
>.|TRBJ2-7|.|TRBV5-8
CASSLKGQYF
TGTGCCAGCAGCTTGAAGGGGCAGTACTTC
>TRBD2|TRBJ2-5|.|TRBV18
CATRRENGETQYF
TGTGCCACTCGGCGGGAGAACGGGGAGACCCAGTACTTC
>TRBD1|TRBJ2-3|few|TRBV5-4
CASSLPGQGDWDTQYF
TGTGCCAGCTCACTCCCGGGACAGGGGGATTGGGATACGCAGTATTTT
>.|TRBJ1-2|.|TRBV5-8
CASSSSPAPNYGYTF
TGTGCCAGCAGCTCCTCACCAGCACCTAACTATGGCTACACCTTC
>.|TRBJ1-1|.|TRBV2
CASSEALRGRNEAFF
TGTGCCAGCAGTGAAGCGCTGAGGGGGAGGAACGAAGCTTTCTTT
>.|TRBJ1-1|.|TRBV4-3
CASSQGIAGGGTEAFF
TGCGCCAGCAGCCAGGGAATTGCGGGAGGTGGCACTGAAGCTTTCTTT
>TRBD2|TRBJ2-1|.|TRBV2
CAAKREGLHVQEQFF
TGTGCCGCCAAACGGGAGGGACTACACGTTCAGGAGCAGTTCTTC
>TRBD2|TRBJ2-5|.|TRBV7-6
CASSRLAVETQYF
TGTGCCAGCAGCCGACTAGCGGTCGAGACCCAGTACTTC
>TRBD1|TRBJ1-1|.|TRBV7-2
CASTDTGTGEAFF
TGTGCCAGCACCGATACCGGGACAGGGGAAGCTTTCTTT
>.|TRBJ2-3|.|TRBV2
CASSPGQGLRDTQYF
TGTGCCAGCAGTCCGGGCCAGGGGCTCCGTGATACGCAGTATTTT
>TRBD1|TRBJ2-3|.|TRBV19
CASSIRTGVGDTQYF
TGTGCCAGTAGTATACGGACAGGAGTGGGAGATACGCAGTATTTT